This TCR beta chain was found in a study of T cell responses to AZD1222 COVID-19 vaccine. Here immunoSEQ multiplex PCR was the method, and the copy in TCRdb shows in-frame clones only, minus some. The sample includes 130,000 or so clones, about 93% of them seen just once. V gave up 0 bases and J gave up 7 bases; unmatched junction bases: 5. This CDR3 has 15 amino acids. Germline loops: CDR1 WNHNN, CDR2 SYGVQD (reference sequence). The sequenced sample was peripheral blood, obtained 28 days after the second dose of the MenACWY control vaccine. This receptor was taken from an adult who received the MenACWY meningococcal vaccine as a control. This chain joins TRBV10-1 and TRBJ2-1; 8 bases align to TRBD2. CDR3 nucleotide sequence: TGCGCCAGCAGTGAGTCCGCGGGGGGTGGAAATGAGCAGTTCTTC. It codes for CASSESAGGGNEQFF.